The 14 T cell receptor beta chains listed next were all sequenced from one sample in a study of beta chain features in type 1 diabetes. Investigators reverse transcribed all isolated RNA, so they sequenced expressed TCRB transcripts. The repertoire was sequenced with immunoSEQ multiplex PCR; TCRdb's copy has only in-frame clones and lacks some. The sample includes hundreds of thousands of clones, less than 10% seen only once; the top ten take under 0.5%. The sequencing sample was made of central memory CD4+ T cells from blood. These receptors all stem from a woman under 30 in good health.

The rearrangement uses TRBV2 and TRBJ1-2, with TRBD1 matching 10 bases. Trimming removed 9 bases from V and 8 bases from J; junction bases left unmatched: 6. The CDR3 sequence is 12 residues long. CDR1 and CDR2 (germline): SNHLY, FYNNEI. CDR3 sequence (DNA): TGTGCCAGTTCCGGGACAGGGGAGGGCTACACCTTC. Translation: CASSGTGEGYTF. Full variable domain (missing parts from reference TRBV2 and TRBJ1-2): EPEVTQTPSHQVTQMGQEVILRCVPISNHLYFYWYRQILGQKVEFLVSFYNNEISEKSEIFDDQFSVERPDGSNFTLKIRSTKLEDSAMYFCASSGTGEGYTFGSGTRLTVV.

The sample holds many counts of this clone. The rearrangement joins TRBV15 to TRBJ2-7; D is possibly TRBD2 (6 bases). V was trimmed by 1 base and J by 13 bases, leaving 17 bases between them. The CDR3 contains 13 residues. Per the germline V gene, CDR1 is LNHNV and CDR2 is YYDKDF (reference sequence). The CDR3, as DNA: TGTGCCACCAGCAGAGGGGGGGTCCAGGGACGCTACTTC. This gives the protein CATSRGGVQGRYF.

The CDR3 DNA is TGTGCCAGCACCTCTTTTGGGGGCTTAGGTCAGCCCCAGCATTTT. Translated: CASTSFGGLGQPQHF. V usage is TRBV28 and J usage is TRBJ1-5, with D perhaps matching TRBD1 (6 bases). The CDR3 consists of 15 residues. Germline V CDR1 and CDR2: MDHEN, SYDVKM. V was clipped by 7 bases and J by 6 bases, with 19 bases between them.

This clone was seen only a few times. It may be a read error: a sequence one base away is much more abundant. The V and J genes are TRBV7-9 and TRBJ2-1; D is unresolved. Trimming removed 7 bases from V and 5 bases from J, with 6 bases in between. The length of the CDR3 is 11 residues. Germline CDR1 reads SEHNR; CDR2 reads FQNEAQ (reference sequence). The CDR3 region has the DNA TGTGCCAGCACAAGGAACAATGAGCAGTTCTTC. Translation: CASTRNNEQFF.

This clone was seen a handful of times. V usage is TRBV7-9 and J usage is TRBJ2-2; no reliable D call. Deletions cut 6 bases from V and 7 bases from J, with 12 bases between. Germline V gene sequence: CDR1 SEHNR, CDR2 FQNEAQ (reference sequence). The CDR3 runs to 13 residues. CDR3 sequence (DNA): TGTGCCAGCAGACCGCTGGGGATCGGGGAGCTGTTTTTT. It yields the protein CASRPLGIGELFF.

This clone was recorded many times. The V gene is TRBV7-9, the J gene TRBJ2-1; weak D call: TRBD1 (5 bases). The CDR3 is 18 residues long. The germline V gene encodes CDR1 SEHNR and CDR2 FQNEAQ (reference sequence). V lost 3 bases, J lost 3 bases, and 21 bases lay in between. CDR3 residues: CASSFQGQGQEGYNEQFF. For the CDR3, the DNA is TGTGCCAGCAGCTTCCAAGGACAAGGACAAGAAGGCTACAATGAGCAGTTCTTC.

This clone was seen more than once but under ten times. The chain recombines TRBV6-6 with TRBJ2-2; D gene ambiguous. The V gene's germline CDR1 is MNHNY and CDR2 SVGAGI (reference sequence). Trimming stripped 8 bases from V and 0 bases from J, with 16 bases between. The CDR3 is made up of 16 amino acids. Here the CDR3 DNA reads TGTGCCAGCGGTCTTGACGGGTACTCGAACACCGGGGAGCTGTTTTTT. It translates to CASGLDGYSNTGELFF.

DNA of the CDR3: TGTGCCAAACACCCACAGGGAAATGCGGAGACCCAGTACTTC. Amino acids: CAKHPQGNAETQYF. This chain joins TRBV7-3 and TRBJ2-5, with D possibly being TRBD1 (6 bases). The length of the CDR3 is 14 residues. With 10 bases removed from V and 5 bases from J, the gap between germline ends came to 20 bases. Germline assignment: CDR1 SGHTA and CDR2 FQGTGA.

Of note for this clone: This may stem from a read error, because a much larger clone lies one nucleotide away. The sample contains more than one DNA sequence encoding this CDR3. The CDR3 spells CASSRQGAGETQYF. In nucleotides, the CDR3 is TGTGCCAGCAGCAGACAGGGGGCTGGTGAGACCCAGTACTTC. The chain recombines TRBV7-2 with TRBJ2-5; TRBD1 agrees at 10 bases. Germline V gives CDR1 SGHTA, CDR2 FQGNSA. This CDR3 has 14 residues. J gave up 5 bases and V 5 bases, and 5 bases lay outside the gene matches.

Details on this clone: It may be a read error: a sequence one base away is much more abundant. The chain combines TRBV28 with TRBJ2-6, with D maybe TRBD1 (5 bases). Germline CDR1 and CDR2: MDHEN and SYDVKM. The CDR3 covers 15 residues. The chain's CDR3 is CASSPDSSEANVLTF. The DNA of the CDR3 is TGTGCCAGCAGCCCAGACAGTTCTGAGGCCAACGTCCTGACTTTC.

The table lists this clone with a few counts. Additional DNA sequences in this sample encode the identical CDR3. The chain joins TRBV18 to TRBJ2-7; 9 bases align to TRBD2. Germline-derived CDR1 and CDR2 are KGHSH and LQKENI. The V gene end was trimmed by 3 bases and the J gene end by 3 bases; junction bases not matched to a gene: 0. CDR3 length: 13 residues. The CDR3 reads CASSPSGGYEQYF. The CDR3 coding sequence is TGTGCCAGCTCACCTAGCGGGGGCTACGAGCAGTACTTC.

This chain uses TRBV7-9 with TRBJ2-5, with D uncertain. The CDR3 runs to 15 residues. Germline lookup yields CDR1 SEHNR and CDR2 FQNEAQ (reference sequence). Trimming took off 1 base at V and 7 bases at J, with 16 bases between the two ends. The CDR3 reads CASSLEAGIIMTQYF. Here the CDR3 DNA reads TGTGCCAGCAGCTTAGAGGCAGGCATCATAATGACCCAGTACTTC.

The V call is TRBV7-2, the J call TRBJ2-4; D is undetermined. The CDR3 is made up of 11 amino acids. V dropped 5 bases and J dropped 8 bases, with 7 bases sitting between them. CDR1 is SGHTA and CDR2 is FQGNSA in the germline V gene. The CDR3 bases are TGTGCCAGCAGCCAAAACTACATTCAGTACTTC. Translated, it gives CASSQNYIQYF.

This clone was recorded a few times. The V call is TRBV20-1, the J call TRBJ2-3, with D uncertain. CDR3 length: 11 amino acids. Germline V gene sequence: CDR1 DFQATT, CDR2 SNEGSKA (reference sequence). CDR3 bases: TGCGTCGGCCTTTTTTTTGGTACGCAGTATTTT. This codes for CVGLFFGTQYF.